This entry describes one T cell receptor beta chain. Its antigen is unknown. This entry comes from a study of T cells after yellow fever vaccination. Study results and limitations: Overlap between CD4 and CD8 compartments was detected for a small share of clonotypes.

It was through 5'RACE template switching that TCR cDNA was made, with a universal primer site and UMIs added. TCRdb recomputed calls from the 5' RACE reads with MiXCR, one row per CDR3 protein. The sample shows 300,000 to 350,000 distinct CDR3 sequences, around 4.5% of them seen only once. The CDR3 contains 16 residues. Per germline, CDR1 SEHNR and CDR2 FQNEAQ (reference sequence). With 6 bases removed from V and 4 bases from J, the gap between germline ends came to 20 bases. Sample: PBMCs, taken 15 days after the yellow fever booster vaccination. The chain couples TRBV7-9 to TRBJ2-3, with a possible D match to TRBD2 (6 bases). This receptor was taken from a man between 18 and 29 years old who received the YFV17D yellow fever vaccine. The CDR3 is CASSLTPGEASDTQYF. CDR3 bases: TGTGCCAGCAGTTTAACACCGGGGGAGGCATCAGATACGCAGTATTTT.